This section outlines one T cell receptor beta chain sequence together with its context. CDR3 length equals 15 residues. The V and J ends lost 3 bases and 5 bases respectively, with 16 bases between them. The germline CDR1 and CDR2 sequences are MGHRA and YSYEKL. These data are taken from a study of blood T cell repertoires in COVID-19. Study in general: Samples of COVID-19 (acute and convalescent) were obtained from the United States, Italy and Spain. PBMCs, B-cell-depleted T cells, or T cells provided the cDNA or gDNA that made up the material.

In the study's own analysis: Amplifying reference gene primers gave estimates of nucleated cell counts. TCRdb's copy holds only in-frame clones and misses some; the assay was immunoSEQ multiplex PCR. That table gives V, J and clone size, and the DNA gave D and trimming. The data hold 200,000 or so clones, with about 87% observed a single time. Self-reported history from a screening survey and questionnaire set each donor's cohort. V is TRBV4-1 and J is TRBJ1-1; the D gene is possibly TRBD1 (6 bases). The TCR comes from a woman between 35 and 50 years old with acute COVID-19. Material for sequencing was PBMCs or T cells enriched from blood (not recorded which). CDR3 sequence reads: CASSQQQGKGTEAFF. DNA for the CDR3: TGCGCCAGCAGCCAGCAACAGGGCAAGGGAACTGAAGCTTTCTTT.